Described below is a single T cell receptor beta chain sequence and its context. No antigen is known for it. The PCR contained 60 Vbeta and 13 Jbeta primers. Profiled with immunoSEQ multiplex PCR; TCRdb holds only in-frame clones, not every one. This specimen shows 150,000 or so clones; the ten leading clones hold approximately 1.6%. The record originates from a study of cytomegalovirus exposure and HLA in healthy donors. Across the study: About 85 million unique TCRs from HLA-typed donors were held in an early release of data.

Study-level points and caveats: Reports state that TCR beta sequences accurately predicted most subjects' HLA-A and HLA-B alleles. In an earlier analysis, about 87% or about 30%: the productive usage of most TCR beta V segments. In vitro checks showed that a few CMV-associated chains really do target CMV antigens.

The CDR3 runs 14 residues. CDR1 SEHNR and CDR2 FQNEAQ come from the germline V gene (reference sequence). Trimming stripped 1 base from V and 1 base from J, with 7 bases between. The clonotype originates from a woman in her thirties or forties in good health and CMV-seropositive. The chain employs TRBV7-9 and TRBJ1-2; the D is unclear. Sample: PBMCs. The CDR3 nucleotides are TGTGCCAGCAGCTTAGGGGCAGATAACTATGGCTACACCTTC. This gives the protein CASSLGADNYGYTF.